These 6 T cell receptor beta chains came from one sample sequenced in a study of cytomegalovirus exposure and HLA in healthy donors. PCR involved 60 Vbeta and 13 Jbeta primers. Sequencing was performed with immunoSEQ multiplex PCR; in TCRdb, only in-frame clones are kept and a portion is missing. The sample yields some 100,000 clones, approximately 81% seen once. The specimen sequenced was PBMCs. All receptors come from a male donor in good health and CMV-seropositive.

The chain is built from TRBV6-6 and TRBJ2-7; 9 bases are shared with TRBD1. Germline CDR1 MNHNY, CDR2 SVGAGI (reference sequence). The V segment lost 2 bases and the J segment 5 bases; nucleotides outside the gene matches: 7. This CDR3 has 15 residues. In nucleotides, the CDR3 is TGTGCCAGCAGTTACGTCGACAGGGGGTGGGACGAGCAGTACTTC. Protein: CASSYVDRGWDEQYF.

The chain links TRBV30 to TRBJ1-2; possibly TRBD1 for D (6 bases). The CDR3 loop spans 15 amino acids. Deletions cut 1 base from V and 6 bases from J, with 18 bases between. From germline, CDR1 is GTSNPN and CDR2 SVGIG (reference sequence). Here the CDR3 reads CAWSEGVGSLDGYTF. The DNA of the CDR3 is TGTGCCTGGAGTGAGGGGGTGGGGAGTTTAGATGGCTACACCTTC.

V and J are TRBV28 and TRBJ2-3, with TRBD2 matching 8 bases. V was pared by 2 bases and J by 0 bases, with 4 bases of the junction left unmatched. Germline CDR1 is MDHEN and CDR2 is SYDVKM. This CDR3 has 16 residues. The CDR3 bases are TGTGCCAGCAGTTTAATTAGCGGGGATAGCACAGATACGCAGTATTTT. Protein: CASSLISGDSTDTQYF.

The chain recombines TRBV2 with TRBJ2-7, with a weak D call TRBD1 (6 bases). Looked up from germline, CDR1 is SNHLY and CDR2 is FYNNEI. The CDR3 length is 13 residues. V shed 4 bases and J shed 9 bases, with 16 bases lying between them. The CDR3 nucleotides are TGTGCCAGCAGTGTGGCAGGGGCCGGTGGGCAGTACTTC. Protein: CASSVAGAGGQYF.

This chain joins TRBV9 and TRBJ2-7, with D possibly TRBD2 on 7 matching bases. The CDR3 consists of 14 residues. V was pared by 0 bases and J by 2 bases, with 9 bases between. Germline-derived CDR1 and CDR2 are SGDLS and YYNGEE. The CDR3 nucleotides are TGTGCCAGCAGCGTAGAGGGGGGGCCCTACGAGCAGTACTTC. Translation: CASSVEGGPYEQYF.

The rearrangement links TRBV6-6 to TRBJ1-1, with D possibly being TRBD1 (6 bases). Trimming shortened V by 2 bases and J by 4 bases, and 11 bases separated the two germline ends. Germline CDR1 MNHNY, CDR2 SVGAGI (reference sequence). This CDR3 has 14 residues. The CDR3 region is CASSYNREGTEAFF. The CDR3, as DNA: TGTGCCAGCAGTTACAACAGGGAAGGCACTGAAGCTTTCTTT.